A selection of T cell receptor beta chains follows, all from one sample in a study of T cell responses to AZD1222 COVID-19 vaccine. The table came from immunoSEQ multiplex PCR; TCRdb's copy has only in-frame clones and leaves some out. The sample shows 140,000 to 150,000 clones, about 93% of them seen only once. Material: peripheral blood, obtained on day 0 of AZD1222 vaccination. These receptors were taken from an adult in good health. Both conserved end residues are part of each CDR3. D genes are given only for firm matches. The size field is filled for only some rows; it gives once, few, many or a size class.

J,D,size,V,DNA,CDR3
TRBJ2-5,-,-,TRBV3-1/TRBV3-2,TGTGCCAGCAGCCAAGACTCCACGGTGACCCAGTACTTC,CASSQDSTVTQYF
TRBJ2-1,TRBD2,once,TRBV7-6,TGTGCCAGCAGCTTAGGGCTAGCGGACTACAATGAGCAGTTCTTC,CASSLGLADYNEQFF
TRBJ2-7,-,-,TRBV6-5,TGTGCCAGCAGGAGTCTAGGTGGCAGCAACGAGCAGTACTTC,CASRSLGGSNEQYF
TRBJ2-1,TRBD2,-,TRBV7-2,TGTGCCAGCAGCTTTTCTAGCGGGGGGGGAAATGAGCAGTTCTTC,CASSFSSGGGNEQFF
TRBJ1-2,-,-,TRBV2,TGTGCCAGCAGTGAAGAAATGACAGCCTATGGCTACACCTTC,CASSEEMTAYGYTF
TRBJ2-5,-,-,TRBV6-6,TGTGCCAGCAGTTACTCGATAGAGACCCAGTACTTC,CASSYSIETQYF
TRBJ2-7,-,-,TRBV24-1,TGTCCCCGAATAGGGGGAGGCGAGCAGTACTTC,CPRIGGGEQYF
TRBJ1-2,-,-,TRBV6-5,TGTGCCAGCAGTTACTCTTCCAGGGTTCGAGGCTACACCTTC,CASSYSSRVRGYTF
TRBJ2-3,TRBD2,-,TRBV5-1,TGCGCCAGCAGCCCGGGGACTAGCGGGAGCATTGGAGATACGCAGTATTTT,CASSPGTSGSIGDTQYF
TRBJ2-7,-,-,TRBV6-2/TRBV6-3,TGTGCCAGCAGTTTGGGGACCTACGAGCAGTACTTC,CASSLGTYEQYF
TRBJ1-5,TRBD1,-,TRBV6-5,TGTGCCAGCAGTAGGGACAGGGTAGGGGGTCAGCCCCAGCATTTT,CASSRDRVGGQPQHF
TRBJ1-1,-,once,TRBV21-1,TGTGCCAGCAGCAAAGATTGCAGGGTGAACACTGAAGCTTTCTTT,CASSKDCRVNTEAFF
TRBJ2-5,-,-,TRBV4-2,TGTGCCAGCAGCCAAGCTCGTTCGTCGGGACAAGAGACCCAGTACTTC,CASSQARSSGQETQYF
TRBJ1-1,TRBD1,-,TRBV12-3/TRBV12-4,TGTGCCAGCAAGGAGGGGGCGAACACTGAAGCTTTCTTT,CASKEGANTEAFF
TRBJ2-4,-,-,TRBV11-1,TGTGCCAGCAGCTTAGAAATAGCCCCAAACATTCAGTACTTC,CASSLEIAPNIQYF
TRBJ2-2,-,once,TRBV2,TGTGCCAGCAGTGAATGGGGCGGGGCTACCGGGGAGCTGTTTTTT,CASSEWGGATGELFF
TRBJ2-3,-,-,TRBV4-3,TGCGCCAGCAGCCAGGAGGGACCAATCACAGATACGCAGTATTTT,CASSQEGPITDTQYF
TRBJ1-6,-,once,TRBV6-6,TGTGCCAGCAGTAGTAACGGGGAAGGTCATTCACCCCTCCACTTT,CASSSNGEGHSPLHF
TRBJ1-2,-,-,TRBV6-6,TGTGCCAGCAGTTACTCTGACCAGGGCGGCTACACCTTC,CASSYSDQGGYTF
TRBJ2-5,-,-,TRBV5-4,TGTGCCAGCAGCCCGACAGGAGGGAACCAAGAGACCCAGTACTTC,CASSPTGGNQETQYF
TRBJ2-2,-,-,TRBV4-3,TGCGCCAGCAGCCAAGAAGCCCTAAAGGCCGGGGAGCTGTTTTTT,CASSQEALKAGELFF
TRBJ1-5,TRBD1,-,TRBV7-8,TGTGCCAGCAGCCTACCAGGGGGGCGACAGCCCCAGCATTTT,CASSLPGGRQPQHF
TRBJ1-2,-,-,TRBV10-3,TGTGCCATGTCGTACCGGGCCTCAAACTATGGCTACACCTTC,CAMSYRASNYGYTF
TRBJ2-1,TRBD2,-,TRBV5-1,TGCGCCAGCAGCATAGGACTAGCGGGTCTTTTCTTC,CASSIGLAGLFF
TRBJ1-2,-,-,TRBV24-1,TGTGCCACCAGCGCAGCTAACTATGGCTACACCTTC,CATSAANYGYTF
TRBJ2-2,TRBD1,-,TRBV4-3,TGCGCCAGCGGCAGTCCGGGACAGGGGATCGGGGAGCTGTTTTTT,CASGSPGQGIGELFF
TRBJ2-3,TRBD1,once,TRBV4-3,TGCGCCAGCAGCCAAGATAAGGGGGCCACAGATACGCAGTATTTT,CASSQDKGATDTQYF
TRBJ2-1,-,-,TRBV19,TGTGCCAGTAGTATCATGTTCGTCCCCGGACGTGAGCAGTTCTTC,CASSIMFVPGREQFF
TRBJ2-1,-,-,TRBV29-1,TGCAGCGTTGAGGAGACGGACTACAATGAGCAGTTCTTC,CSVEETDYNEQFF
TRBJ2-7,TRBD1,-,TRBV11-1,TGTGCCAGCAGCCCCAGAGACAGGGTCTACGAGCAGTACTTC,CASSPRDRVYEQYF
TRBJ1-1,-,-,TRBV6-5,TGTGCCAGCAGTTACGGAGGTGGAGACACTGAAGCTTTCTTT,CASSYGGGDTEAFF
TRBJ1-2,-,-,TRBV27,TGTGCCAGCAAGCAGGCAGCTAACTATGGCTACACCTTC,CASKQAANYGYTF
TRBJ2-5,-,-,TRBV6-5,TGTGCCAGCAGTTACCTGGGCCCTAAACAAGAGACCCAGTACTTC,CASSYLGPKQETQYF
TRBJ1-6,-,-,TRBV6-5,TGTGCCAGCAGAGGGAAGAGCTCCTATAATTCACCCCTCCACTTT,CASRGKSSYNSPLHF
TRBJ1-4,TRBD1,few,TRBV4-3,TGCGCCAGCAGCCAAGGACAGGGCTGGGGTCATGAAAAACTGTTTTTT,CASSQGQGWGHEKLFF
TRBJ2-3,TRBD2,-,TRBV7-2,TGTGCCAGCAGCCCCCGGACTAGCGGGCCCACAGATACGCAGTATTTT,CASSPRTSGPTDTQYF
TRBJ1-4,TRBD1,-,TRBV6-5,TGTGCCAGCAGTCGACAGGGCTCTGAAAAACTGTTTTTT,CASSRQGSEKLFF
TRBJ2-7,-,-,TRBV18,TGTGCCAGCTCACCGGGACACACCTACGAGCAGTACTTC,CASSPGHTYEQYF
TRBJ1-4,TRBD1,-,TRBV9,TGTGCCAGCAGCAAAGCCCCGGGACAGGGTCAAAAACTGTTTTTT,CASSKAPGQGQKLFF
TRBJ1-3,-,-,TRBV11-2,TGTGCCAGCAGCGACCAGGGTAACACCATATATTTT,CASSDQGNTIYF
TRBJ2-6,-,-,TRBV4-3,TGCGCCAGCAGCCAAGATTACGGCGGGGCCAACGTCCTGACTTTC,CASSQDYGGANVLTF
TRBJ2-2,TRBD2,-,TRBV7-3,TGTGCCAGCTCCTCGGGGGGAGGGGACACCGGGGAGCTGTTTTTT,CASSSGGGDTGELFF
TRBJ2-3,TRBD2,-,TRBV20-1,TGCAGTGCTAGTCCTTTAAGCGGGGGGCCCGAATTTGAGAGCACAGATACGCAGTATTTT,CSASPLSGGPEFESTDTQYF
TRBJ1-2,-,-,TRBV7-9,TGTGCCAGCAGCTTCGGACTGAGTAACTATGGCTACACCTTC,CASSFGLSNYGYTF
TRBJ1-1,-,-,TRBV11-1,TGTGCCAGCAGCTTAGGGAAGGCAGCGAACACTGAAGCTTTCTTT,CASSLGKAANTEAFF
TRBJ2-5,TRBD1,-,TRBV13,TGTGCCAGCAGTTATCCACAGGGGGGAGAGACCCAGTACTTC,CASSYPQGGETQYF
TRBJ1-1,-,once,TRBV11-2,TGTGCCAGCAGCTTAGACACTGAAGCTTTCTTT,CASSLDTEAFF
TRBJ1-1,-,-,TRBV4-1,TGCGCCAGCAGCCAAGATAACATTTTGAACACTGAAGCTTTCTTT,CASSQDNILNTEAFF
TRBJ2-7,-,-,TRBV7-7,TGTGCTAGCAGCCCTCTTCCTGGACCGGATACCTACGAGCAGTACTTC,CASSPLPGPDTYEQYF
TRBJ2-2,-,few,TRBV7-8,TGTGCCAGCAGCTTATCCGGGAACACCGGGGAGCTGTTTTTT,CASSLSGNTGELFF
TRBJ2-1,-,-,TRBV2,TGTGCCAGCACCCGGATGGTAGCGGAGGCCCTCTACAATGAGCAGTTCTTC,CASTRMVAEALYNEQFF
TRBJ1-1,-,-,TRBV7-9,TGTGCCAGCAGCCATGTGGTTACTAACACTGAAGCTTTCTTT,CASSHVVTNTEAFF
TRBJ2-1,-,-,TRBV5-1,TGCGCCAGCAGCCCAGATGCGGGAAAAAATGAGCAGTTCTTC,CASSPDAGKNEQFF
TRBJ2-5,-,once,TRBV28,TGTGCCAGCAGTTTCTTGGAGACCCAGTACTTC,CASSFLETQYF
TRBJ1-5,-,-,TRBV12-3/TRBV12-4,TGTGCCAGCAGTCGGGGGGCCAATCAGCCCCAGCATTTT,CASSRGANQPQHF